This is a list of T cell receptor beta chains from one sample in a study of Ad26.COV2.S vaccination and SARS-CoV-2 variants. Libraries were prepared by immunoSEQ multiplex PCR; TCRdb keeps only in-frame clonotypes and omits some of them. The sample has 180,000 or so clones; around 85% are singletons. Sample: peripheral blood, taken after recovery from COVID-19. All receptors derive from a human donor who had recovered from COVID-19. Both conserved end residues are part of each CDR3. The D gene is left open where the match is weak. Size tells how often a clone was seen (once, few, many) or the class of an expanded clone, and some rows leave it out.

J | size | D | V | DNA | CDR3
TRBJ2-7 | NA | NA | TRBV18 | TGTGCCAGCTCACCCTCGAATCCGAACTACGAGCAGTACTTC | CASSPSNPNYEQYF
TRBJ2-7 | NA | NA | TRBV15 | TGTGCCACCGCGGGACAATCTCCCTACGAGCAGTACTTC | CATAGQSPYEQYF
TRBJ2-7 | once | NA | TRBV6-5 | TGTGCCAGCTTAAATTTGAGGGCAGAGGGGGGCGAGCAGTACTTC | CASLNLRAEGGEQYF
TRBJ1-2 | NA | NA | TRBV11-2 | TGTGCCAGCAGCTTAGAACGGGACTATGGCTACACCTTC | CASSLERDYGYTF
TRBJ1-2 | NA | NA | TRBV6-1 | TGTGCCAGCAGTGAAGCGCGAGGGCGGGCCTATCGCTACACCTTC | CASSEARGRAYRYTF
TRBJ1-1 | few | NA | TRBV19 | TGTGCCAGTAGTATAGAAGGGGCAGTGTCAAACACTGAAGCTTTCTTT | CASSIEGAVSNTEAFF
TRBJ2-6 | NA | NA | TRBV5-1 | TGCGCCAGCAGCAGGGCAGGACCCTCTGGGGCCAACGTCCTGACTTTC | CASSRAGPSGANVLTF
TRBJ1-4 | NA | NA | TRBV5-1 | TGCGCCAGCAGCGCCGGGTCCCCAACTAATGAAAAACTGTTTTTT | CASSAGSPTNEKLFF
TRBJ2-7 | NA | NA | TRBV10-3 | TGTGCCATCAGTGAATCCGGCTACGCCTACGAGCAGTACTTC | CAISESGYAYEQYF
TRBJ2-7 | NA | NA | TRBV28 | TGTGCCAGCAGCGGGGGACAAGGCTGGTACGAGCAGTACTTC | CASSGGQGWYEQYF
TRBJ2-2 | NA | NA | TRBV2 | TGTGCCCTAACTGCTTTTCGGAACACCGGGGAGCTGTTTTTT | CALTAFRNTGELFF
TRBJ2-3 | NA | NA | TRBV12-3/TRBV12-4 | TGTGCCAGCACCCAAGGGCACACAGATACGCAGTATTTT | CASTQGHTDTQYF
TRBJ2-5 | NA | TRBD1 | TRBV5-1 | TGCGCCAGCAGCCCTGGGACAGGGTCAGCGGAGACCCAGTACTTC | CASSPGTGSAETQYF
TRBJ2-5 | once | NA | TRBV25-1 | TGTGCCAGCAGTTCACTAAACGGGGAGACCCAGTACTTC | CASSSLNGETQYF
TRBJ2-3 | NA | TRBD2 | TRBV5-1 | TGCGCCAGCACCACGGGGGGGAGTGGGACGCAGTATTTT | CASTTGGSGTQYF
TRBJ2-7 | NA | TRBD2 | TRBV7-9 | TGTGCCAGCAGCCAGTCTAGCGGGCTGGTGTCCTACGAGCAGTACTTC | CASSQSSGLVSYEQYF
TRBJ2-7 | NA | TRBD1 | TRBV6-6 | TGTGCCAGCGGAGGGACAGGGGGCTACGAGCAGTACTTC | CASGGTGGYEQYF
TRBJ1-6 | NA | TRBD1 | TRBV27 | TGTGCCAGCAAAGACAGGGCAACTAATTCACCCCTCCACTTT | CASKDRATNSPLHF
TRBJ1-6 | few | NA | TRBV10-1 | TGCGCCAGCAGTCTAGGATCACCCCTCCACTTT | CASSLGSPLHF
TRBJ2-3 | NA | TRBD2 | TRBV2 | TGTGCCAGCAGCCTAGCGGGAGGCGCAGATACGCAGTATTTT | CASSLAGGADTQYF
TRBJ2-7 | NA | TRBD2 | TRBV18 | TGTGCCAGCTCCCCGATCGCGGGGGGCTACGAGCAGTACTTC | CASSPIAGGYEQYF
TRBJ2-7 | NA | NA | TRBV5-6 | TGTGCCAGCACCCCCCCTGGTGGGGTTCTCGCCTACGAGCAGTACTTC | CASTPPGGVLAYEQYF
TRBJ2-1 | NA | TRBD1 | TRBV7-9 | TGTGCCAGCAGCTCCCGACAGGGGGGGAATGAGCAGTTCTTC | CASSSRQGGNEQFF
TRBJ1-5 | NA | TRBD1 | TRBV6-5 | TGTGCCAGCGTAATGGGACAGGGGGCGAATCAGCCCCAGCATTTT | CASVMGQGANQPQHF
TRBJ1-1 | NA | NA | TRBV9 | TGTGCCAGCAGCGTCGGACCGGTAATGAACACTGAAGCTTTCTTT | CASSVGPVMNTEAFF
TRBJ1-6 | NA | NA | TRBV7-2 | TGTGCCAGCAGCCGGCGCCAGGGAGATAATTCACCCCTCCACTTT | CASSRRQGDNSPLHF
TRBJ1-5 | NA | TRBD1 | TRBV3-1/TRBV3-2 | TGTGCCAGCAGCCAAAATGGACAGGGGGCAGGTCAGCCCCAGCATTTT | CASSQNGQGAGQPQHF
TRBJ2-1 | few | TRBD1 | TRBV10-3 | TGTGCCATCAGTTCTACCGGGACAGGGGGGAGCAATGAGCAGTTCTTC | CAISSTGTGGSNEQFF
TRBJ2-1 | NA | TRBD2 | TRBV7-6 | TGTGCCAGCAGTCTTGATGGCCTAGCGGGAGGTTACAATGAGCAGTTCTTC | CASSLDGLAGGYNEQFF
TRBJ1-3 | NA | NA | TRBV18 | TGTGCCAGCTCACCACCGAACAGACCCTCTTCTGGAAACACCATATATTTT | CASSPPNRPSSGNTIYF
TRBJ2-1 | NA | NA | TRBV7-3 | TGTGCCAGCAGCTTATACCACAGGAGCTCCTACAATGAGCAGTTCTTC | CASSLYHRSSYNEQFF
TRBJ2-1 | NA | TRBD2 | TRBV29-1 | TGCAGCCTGGGGAGGGGAGGTGAGCAGTTCTTC | CSLGRGGEQFF
TRBJ1-1 | NA | NA | TRBV27 | TGTGCCAGCAGACCTACCGGGAACACTGAAGCTTTCTTT | CASRPTGNTEAFF
TRBJ1-5 | NA | NA | TRBV28 | TGTGCCAGCGGCGAAACGAAGGGAATGGGCAATCAGCCCCAGCATTTT | CASGETKGMGNQPQHF
TRBJ2-1 | NA | TRBD2 | TRBV19 | TGTGCCAGTAGCGACCCGGGACGACCCGGGAGGGATGAGCAGTTCTTC | CASSDPGRPGRDEQFF
TRBJ2-7 | NA | TRBD1 | TRBV7-9 | TGTGCCAGCAGCTCTAGCGGGACAGGGGGTCCCTCGCAGTACTTC | CASSSSGTGGPSQYF
TRBJ1-1 | NA | NA | TRBV5-1 | TGCGCCAGCATCAACAGGAGGGGATGGGCTGAAGCTTTCTTT | CASINRRGWAEAFF
TRBJ2-3 | NA | TRBD2 | TRBV7-3 | TGTGCCAGCAGCTTAACGGGGGGACTAGCGACAGATACGCAGTATTTT | CASSLTGGLATDTQYF
TRBJ1-2 | NA | NA | TRBV7-9 | TGTGCCAGCAGCTTAGCTGGGCCTAACTATGGCTACACCTTC | CASSLAGPNYGYTF
TRBJ2-1 | NA | NA | TRBV4-2 | TGTGCCAGCACCAGAGAGGCGGGATATACTTTCGGGGATGAGCAGTTCTTC | CASTREAGYTFGDEQFF